A selection of T cell receptor beta chains follows, all from one sample in a study of OX40 agonist ivuxolimab in advanced cancers. Libraries were prepared by immunoSEQ multiplex PCR; TCRdb keeps only in-frame clonotypes and omits some of them. The sample lists 98,000 or so clones, around 83% occurring once. This material consisted of CD4+ or CD8+ T cells sorted from blood, taken in a trial of the OX40 agonist ivuxolimab. The receptors derive from an adult with an advanced solid tumor such as melanoma, head and neck, liver or kidney cancer. The CDR3 runs from the conserved cysteine through the conserved F or W. The order of the fields is clone size, J gene, CDR3 length, D gene, V gene, CDR3 protein, CDR3 DNA. D genes are given only for firm matches. Where a row states a size, it is once, few, many or the class of an expanded clone; other rows omit it.

>.|TRBJ1-1|17|TRBD1|TRBV9
CASSVGAGGGRVPKTFF
TGTGCCAGCAGCGTAGGGGCAGGGGGCGGCCGGGTCCCAAAAACTTTCTTT
>.|TRBJ1-2|15|.|TRBV7-9
CASSLGTATNYGCTF
TGTGCCAGCAGCTTAGGGACAGCAACTAACTATGGCTGCACCTTC
>.|TRBJ2-3|14|.|TRBV4-2
CASSPKLGADTQYF
TGTGCCAGCAGCCCCAAACTTGGGGCAGATACGCAGTATTTT
>.|TRBJ2-3|12|.|TRBV27
CASTGRADTQYF
TGTGCCAGCACCGGACGGGCGGATACGCAGTATTTT
>.|TRBJ2-2|13|.|TRBV9
CASSVVETGELFF
TGTGCCAGCAGCGTAGTTGAAACCGGGGAGCTGTTTTTT
>.|TRBJ2-7|14|.|TRBV6-5
CASSYRWSSYEQYF
TGTGCCAGCAGTTACAGGTGGAGCTCCTACGAGCAGTACTTC
>.|TRBJ1-1|14|.|TRBV9
CASSVGRGATEAFF
TGTGCCAGCAGCGTAGGGAGGGGCGCCACTGAAGCTTTCTTT
>.|TRBJ1-5|17|TRBD1|TRBV19
CASSAKDRGVGNQPQHF
TGTGCCAGTAGCGCTAAGGACAGGGGCGTTGGCAATCAGCCCCAGCATTTT
>.|TRBJ1-6|14|.|TRBV7-8
CASTPGGWNSPLHF
TGTGCCAGCACCCCGGGGGGGTGGAATTCACCCCTCCACTTT
>.|TRBJ2-7|13|.|TRBV18
CASSAGQNYEQYF
TGTGCCAGCTCGGCGGGGCAGAACTACGAGCAGTACTTC
>.|TRBJ2-2|15|TRBD1|TRBV7-2
CASSSLGQGVRELFF
TGTGCCAGCAGCTCCCTGGGACAGGGGGTTCGGGAGCTGTTTTTT
>.|TRBJ2-3|13|.|TRBV18
CASSQILSDTQYF
TGTGCCAGCTCACAGATTTTGTCGGATACGCAGTATTTT
>.|TRBJ1-1|17|TRBD1|TRBV7-2
CASSSRQSRQGKRIAFF
TGTGCCAGCAGCTCCCGTCAGTCGCGACAGGGGAAAAGAATAGCTTTCTTT
>.|TRBJ1-2|13|.|TRBV7-2
CASSLADGRGYTF
TGTGCCAGCAGCTTAGCGGACGGCCGAGGCTACACCTTC
>.|TRBJ1-1|14|.|TRBV5-1
CASSLGGSETEAFF
TGCGCCAGCAGCTTGGGAGGATCTGAAACTGAAGCTTTCTTT
>.|TRBJ1-2|12|.|TRBV4-3
CASSQDRGGYTF
TGCGCCAGCAGCCAAGATAGAGGTGGCTACACCTTC
>few|TRBJ2-2|15|.|TRBV9
CASSVTRVNTGELFF
TGTGCCAGCAGCGTAACTAGAGTGAACACCGGGGAGCTGTTTTTT
>.|TRBJ2-2|13|.|TRBV6-1
CASSERVLGELFF
TGTGCCAGCAGTGAAAGGGTTCTCGGGGAGCTGTTTTTT
>.|TRBJ2-2|19|TRBD2|TRBV30
CAWSVIGLAGGPGTGELFF
TGTGCCTGGAGTGTAATAGGGCTAGCGGGAGGGCCGGGCACCGGGGAGCTGTTTTTT
>many|TRBJ2-2|15|TRBD2|TRBV2
CASRREGTNTGELFF
TGTGCCAGCAGGCGGGAGGGGACGAACACCGGGGAGCTGTTTTTT
>.|TRBJ1-6|13|.|TRBV6-5
CASSPQQDSPLHF
TGTGCCAGCAGCCCACAGCAGGATTCACCCCTCCACTTT
>.|TRBJ2-1|17|.|TRBV9
CASSSRVGLGVYNEQFF
TGTGCCAGCAGCTCCCGGGTCGGGCTGGGGGTATACAATGAGCAGTTCTTC
>.|TRBJ1-4|15|TRBD1|TRBV23-1
CASSPRDRGWEKLFF
TGCGCCAGCAGTCCTCGGGACAGGGGTTGGGAAAAACTGTTTTTT
>.|TRBJ2-3|13|.|TRBV19
CASRPEPTDTQYF
TGTGCCAGTCGACCAGAACCCACAGATACGCAGTATTTT
>.|TRBJ1-3|15|TRBD1|TRBV18
CASSLGTGAGNTIYF
TGTGCCAGCTCACTCGGGACAGGCGCAGGAAACACCATATATTTT
>.|TRBJ2-1|14|.|TRBV7-3
CASSLTQGSHEQFF
TGTGCCAGCAGCTTAACGCAGGGTAGCCATGAGCAGTTCTTC
>few|TRBJ1-5|15|.|TRBV18
CASSPWARGDQPQHF
TGTGCCAGCTCACCATGGGCGCGTGGGGATCAGCCCCAGCATTTT
>.|TRBJ1-2|13|TRBD1|TRBV6-1
CASSQQGVYGYTF
TGTGCCAGCAGTCAACAGGGGGTATATGGCTACACCTTC